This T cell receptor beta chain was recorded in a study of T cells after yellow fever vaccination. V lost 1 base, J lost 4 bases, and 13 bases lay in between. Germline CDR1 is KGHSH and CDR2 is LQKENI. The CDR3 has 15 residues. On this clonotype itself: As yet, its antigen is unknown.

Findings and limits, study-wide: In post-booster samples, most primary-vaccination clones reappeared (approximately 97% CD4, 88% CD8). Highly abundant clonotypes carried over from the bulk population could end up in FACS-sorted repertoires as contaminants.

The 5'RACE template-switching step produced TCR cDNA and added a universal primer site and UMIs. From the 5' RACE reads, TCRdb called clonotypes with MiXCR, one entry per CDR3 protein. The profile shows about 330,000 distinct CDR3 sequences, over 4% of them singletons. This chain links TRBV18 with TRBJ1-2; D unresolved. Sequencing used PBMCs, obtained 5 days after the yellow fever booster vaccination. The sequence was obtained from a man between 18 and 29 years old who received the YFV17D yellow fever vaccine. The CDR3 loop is CASSPQQAVPYGYTF. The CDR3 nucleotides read TGTGCCAGCTCACCACAGCAGGCGGTCCCCTATGGCTACACCTTC. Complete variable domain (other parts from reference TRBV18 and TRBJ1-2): NAGVMQNPRHLVRRRGQEARLRCSPMKGHSHVYWYRQLPEEGLKFMVYLQKENIIDESGMPKERFSAEFPKEGPSILRIQQVVRGDSAAYFCASSPQQAVPYGYTFGSGTRLTVV.